These 13 T cell receptor beta chains were sequenced from one sample in a study of T cell responses to AZD1222 COVID-19 vaccine. Measured with immunoSEQ multiplex PCR; TCRdb has only the in-frame clones, and not every one. The data show approximately 120,000 clones, with 85% to 90% seen just once and roughly 4.4% held by the top ten. The material sequenced was peripheral blood, taken 28 days after the second AZD1222 dose. Receptor source: an adult who received the AZD1222 COVID-19 vaccine.

The chain combines TRBV19 with TRBJ1-1; maybe TRBD1 (5 bases). There are 15 residues in the CDR3. Per the germline V gene, CDR1 is LNHDA and CDR2 is SQIVND (reference sequence). V was cut by 0 bases and J by 1 base, with 9 bases left in between. In nucleotides, the CDR3 is TGTGCCAGTAGTATAGAGGGACGGACGAACACTGAAGCTTTCTTT. Encoded protein: CASSIEGRTNTEAFF.

The gene calls are TRBV2 and TRBJ2-3; TRBD2 aligns across 9 bases. With 6 bases clipped from V and 1 base from J, the junction kept 5 bases outside the gene matches. The CDR3 runs to 15 residues. Germline-derived CDR1 and CDR2 are SNHLY and FYNNEI. The CDR3 DNA sequence: TGTGCCAGCAGGCGGGAGGGCAGGGGCACAGATACGCAGTATTTT. Protein: CASRREGRGTDTQYF.

The chain links TRBV5-1 to TRBJ1-3; D perhaps matches TRBD1 (6 bases). Germline CDR1 reads SGHRS; CDR2 reads YFSETQ. This CDR3 is 15 amino acids long. Trimming cost V 3 bases and J 2 bases, with 12 bases left between them. The chain's CDR3 is CASSSEGHAGNTIYF. The CDR3 DNA reads as TGCGCCAGCAGCTCGGAGGGACACGCTGGAAACACCATATATTTT.

The rearrangement uses TRBV2 and TRBJ1-6; D might be TRBD1 (6 bases). CDR3 size: 14 residues. Per germline, CDR1 SNHLY and CDR2 FYNNEI. Trimming took 5 bases from V and 7 from J, leaving 12 bases between them. The CDR3 region has the DNA TGTGCCAGCAGTACAGGGAGGGAGAATTCACCCCTCCACTTT. Encoded protein: CASSTGRENSPLHF.

This clone was counted once. The rearrangement uses TRBV10-3 and TRBJ1-6; D possibly corresponds to TRBD1 (6 bases). CDR3 length: 14 residues. Germline CDR1 and CDR2: ENHRY and SYGVKD. Trimming left V 9 bases short and J 6 bases short, with 15 bases between. The chain's CDR3 is CAMSSGGGNSPLHF. In DNA form, the CDR3 reads TGTGCCATGTCTTCGGGGGGCGGTAATTCACCCCTCCACTTT.

The chain uses TRBV30 and TRBJ2-7; 7 bases line up with TRBD1. Germline CDR1 and CDR2: GTSNPN and SVGIG (reference sequence). CDR3 length equals 13 residues. Trimming took 0 bases from V and 4 from J; bases not matched to a gene: 3. The CDR3 loop is CAWSVNRGYEQYF. CDR3 in DNA: TGTGCCTGGAGTGTCAACAGGGGTTACGAGCAGTACTTC.

A few counts support this clone. The chain combines TRBV7-2 with TRBJ1-2; TRBD1 aligns across 9 bases. CDR1 and CDR2 from the germline V gene are SGHTA and FQGNSA. V was clipped by 5 bases and J by 8 bases; unmatched bases: 6. This CDR3 is 13 amino acids long. For the CDR3, the DNA is TGTGCCAGCAGCCCGACAGGGGGGGTAGGCTACACCTTC. Translated: CASSPTGGVGYTF.

This clone was detected once. The V and J genes are TRBV30 and TRBJ2-1, with a weak D call TRBD1 (5 bases). CDR1 is GTSNPN and CDR2 is SVGIG in the germline V gene (reference sequence). Trimming removed 1 base at V and 8 bases at J, with 18 bases between. This CDR3 comprises 15 residues. The CDR3 DNA reads as TGTGCCTGGAGTGCCAAGGGGCTAAATGGAGATGAGCAGTTCTTC. It encodes CAWSAKGLNGDEQFF.

This sequence joins TRBV3-1 (or the pseudogene TRBV3-2) and TRBJ1-1, with D unclear. CDR1 and CDR2 from the germline V gene are LGHDT and YNNKEL (reference sequence). V lost 0 bases and J lost 3, with 8 bases in between. There are 14 residues in the CDR3. The CDR3 DNA is TGTGCCAGCAGCCAAGATGGGTCTTACACTGAAGCTTTCTTT. This codes for CASSQDGSYTEAFF.

V gene TRBV6-5 combines with J gene TRBJ1-1, with D maybe TRBD1 (5 bases). The germline gives CDR1 MNHEY, CDR2 SVGAGI. Trimming cost V 6 bases and J 6 bases, with 17 bases left between them. CDR3 length equals 14 residues. The CDR3 region is CASRPGGGAAEAFF. DNA of the CDR3: TGTGCCAGCAGGCCTGGGGGTGGGGCTGCTGAAGCTTTCTTT.

The chain employs TRBV29-1 and TRBJ2-5, with TRBD2 identical over 8 bases. Germline V CDR1 and CDR2: SQVTM, ANQGSEA. V lost 1 base to trimming and J lost 4 bases; unmatched junction nucleotides: 8. This CDR3 has 15 amino acids. CDR3 sequence (DNA): TGCAGCGTTGAAGGGACTAGCACCCCGGGAGAGACCCAGTACTTC. Encoded protein: CSVEGTSTPGETQYF.

The rearrangement links TRBV6-5 to TRBJ1-2; D remains unclear. In germline, CDR1 is MNHEY, CDR2 SVGAGI. Trimming took off 5 bases at V and 6 bases at J, with 13 bases between the two ends. The CDR3 loop spans 13 amino acids. CDR3 bases: TGTGCCAGCAGTCGAGGTTTCCAGGATGGCTACACCTTC. Residues: CASSRGFQDGYTF.

This chain joins TRBV28 and TRBJ2-2; D possibly matches TRBD1 or TRBD2 (5 bases each). This CDR3 is built from 15 residues. Deletions cut 6 bases from V and 2 bases from J, with 13 bases between. Looked up from germline, CDR1 is MDHEN and CDR2 is SYDVKM. The chain's CDR3 is CASREPGLNTGELFF. Here the CDR3 DNA reads TGTGCCAGCAGAGAGCCGGGGCTTAACACCGGGGAGCTGTTTTTT. The complete variable domain, with remaining parts taken from reference TRBV28 and TRBJ2-2, reads DVKVTQSSRYLVKRTGEKVFLECVQDMDHENMFWYRQDPGLGLRLIYFSYDVKMKEKGDIPEGYSVSREKKERFSLILESASTNQTSMYLCASREPGLNTGELFFGEGSRLTVL.